This T cell receptor beta chain was recovered during a study of blood T cell repertoires in COVID-19. For the study at large: Whether acute or convalescent, the COVID-19 samples came from the United States, Italy and Spain. The cDNA or gDNA used as material had been derived from T cells, B-cell-depleted T cells, or PBMCs.

Trimming left V 5 bases short and J 2 bases short, with 13 bases between. The CDR3 consists of 15 residues. Germline loops: CDR1 SGHTA, CDR2 FQGNSA. Authors' data handling: Amplification with reference gene primers provided the estimates of nucleated cell counts. Some clones are missing from TCRdb's copy, which holds only in-frame ones; the method was immunoSEQ multiplex PCR. Clonal size and the V and J genes are those of that table, whereas D and trimming came from the DNA. Found here are over 200,000 clones, 75% to 95% of them singletons; the top ten hold 2.6%. Seattle patients were enrolled during active infection and followed longitudinally.

Sequenced sample: peripheral blood. The source is a person under 35 with COVID-19, enrolled during active disease. The gene calls are TRBV7-2 and TRBJ1-5; D remains ambiguous. CDR3 nucleotide sequence: TGTGCCAGCAGCGGCCCCAGCGGAGGCAATCAGCCCCAGCATTTT. It specifies CASSGPSGGNQPQHF.